A single sample gave rise to the 11 T cell receptor beta chains below, sequenced in a study of Ad26.COV2.S vaccination and SARS-CoV-2 variants. Assay: immunoSEQ multiplex PCR; the TCRdb copy retains only in-frame clones and omits some. This sample has about 350,000 clones; about 86% occur once, and the top ten carry around 10%. Described treatment: around 19 received Ad26.COV2.S at low or high dose, single or two shots; about 5 received placebo; per-sample allocation not given. Specimens were obtained on day 63 following the first vaccine or placebo injection. The sequencing used peripheral blood, collected in a trial of Ad26.COV2.S vaccine versus placebo. These receptors originate from a person aged 18-60 years who received the Ad26.COV2.S COVID-19 vaccine or a placebo.

This chain joins TRBV27 and TRBJ2-3; possible D gene TRBD1, 6 bases. This CDR3 comprises 18 residues. Trimming removed 4 bases at V and 2 bases at J, with 22 bases between. Germline CDR1 MNHEY, CDR2 SMNVEV (reference sequence). For the CDR3, the DNA is TGTGCCAGCAGTTCTAGGATGGCAGGGGAGTACTTCACAGATACGCAGTATTTT. It encodes CASSSRMAGEYFTDTQYF.

The rearrangement uses TRBV19 and TRBJ2-1; weak D call: TRBD1 (5 bases). CDR3 size: 15 residues. The V end was cut by 10 bases, the J end by 6 bases, with 22 bases between. Germline CDR1 is LNHDA and CDR2 is SQIVND (reference sequence). This CDR3 is CATTKQVRMGNEQFF. CDR3 DNA: TGTGCCACAACAAAACAGGTTAGGATGGGCAATGAGCAGTTCTTC. Combining the CDR3 with reference TRBV19 and TRBJ2-1 gives the whole variable domain DGGITQSPKYLFRKEGQNVTLSCEQNLNHDAMYWYRQDPGQGLRLIYYSQIVNDFQKGDIAEGYSVSREKKESFPLTVTSAQKNPTAFYLCATTKQVRMGNEQFFGPGTRLTVL.

The chain joins TRBV3-1 (or the pseudogene TRBV3-2) to TRBJ2-7; the match to TRBD2 covers 9 bases. The V gene's germline CDR1 is LGHDT and CDR2 YNNKEL (reference sequence). The CDR3 spans 16 residues. The V and J ends lost 2 bases and 2 bases, in that order; junction bases with no gene match: 7. CDR3 sequence (DNA): TGTGCCAGCAGCCAACTGGGCGGGGGGGCCGCCTACGAGCAGTACTTC. Its protein is CASSQLGGGAAYEQYF.

For the CDR3, the DNA is TGTGCCAGCAGTTTCAGCGGGACGGCAGGGACAATCAGTGGCTACACCTTC. Its translation is CASSFSGTAGTISGYTF. J is TRBJ1-2 and V is TRBV27, with D possibly matching TRBD1 (6 bases). Looked up from germline, CDR1 is MNHEY and CDR2 is SMNVEV (reference sequence). V shed 3 bases and J shed 7 bases, with 24 bases lying between them. There are 17 residues in the CDR3.

The chain links TRBV29-1 to TRBJ2-5; 9 bases are shared with TRBD1. CDR1 SQVTM and CDR2 ANQGSEA come from the germline V gene. The trim removed 4 bases at V and 4 bases at J, leaving 1 base unmatched. The CDR3 has 12 amino acids. The CDR3 bases are TGCAGCGTTGGACAGGGGGTAGAGACCCAGTACTTC. Translating gives CSVGQGVETQYF.

In its sample, this clone was seen a few times. This chain links TRBV27 with TRBJ2-2, with TRBD2 identical over 10 bases. This CDR3 has 14 amino acids. CDR1 is MNHEY, CDR2 SMNVEV, per germline (reference sequence). V dropped 10 bases and J dropped 7; count of bases not matched to a gene: 9. CDR3 coding DNA: TGTGCCACAGAAGCGGGGGGGCCCGACGGGGAGCTGTTTTTT. Translating gives CATEAGGPDGELFF.

This clone was seen a handful of times. The V gene is TRBV6-6, the J gene TRBJ2-1; possibly TRBD2 for D (5 bases). The V gene's germline CDR1 is MNHNY and CDR2 SVGAGI (reference sequence). The CDR3 sequence is 16 residues long. V dropped 7 bases and J dropped 3 bases, with 19 bases sitting between them. The CDR3 nucleotides are TGTGCCAGCACCTTGGGAGAGATCGGACTCTACAATGAGCAGTTCTTC. Translation: CASTLGEIGLYNEQFF.

This chain uses TRBV28 with TRBJ2-7; no clear D gene. V lost 5 bases, J lost 3 bases, and 5 bases lay in between. Germline V gene data show CDR1 as MDHEN and CDR2 as SYDVKM. The CDR3 extends over 11 amino acids. CDR3 nucleotide sequence: TGTGCCAGCAGTCATGGCTACGAGCAGTACTTC. It is translated as CASSHGYEQYF.

The chain employs TRBV12-3 or TRBV12-4 and TRBJ2-1; tentatively, D is TRBD2 (6 bases). Trimming removed 8 bases at V and 7 bases at J, with 9 bases between. This CDR3 is built from 11 residues. Written as DNA, the CDR3 is TGTGCCAGCCGGAGGGGTAATGAGCAGTTCTTC. Its protein is CASRRGNEQFF.

V and J are TRBV19 and TRBJ2-1, with D perhaps TRBD1 (6 bases). Germline CDR1 reads LNHDA; CDR2 reads SQIVND (reference sequence). Trimming pared 4 bases from V and 9 bases from J, leaving 10 bases between. The CDR3 consists of 12 residues. The CDR3 DNA is TGTGCCAGTAGTAAGGGGGTGGGTGAGCAGTTCTTC. It specifies CASSKGVGEQFF.

The chain has TRBV23-1 and TRBJ1-1; 7 nucleotides agree with TRBD1. TRBV23-1 is sorted into the ORF group, with uncertain function. Trimming removed 5 bases from V and 1 base from J; junction bases left unmatched: 16. The CDR3 loop spans 18 amino acids. CDR3 in amino acids: CASSRGQRDCSRNTEAFF. The CDR3 DNA reads TGCGCCAGCAGTAGGGGACAGCGAGACTGTTCCAGGAACACTGAAGCTTTCTTT.